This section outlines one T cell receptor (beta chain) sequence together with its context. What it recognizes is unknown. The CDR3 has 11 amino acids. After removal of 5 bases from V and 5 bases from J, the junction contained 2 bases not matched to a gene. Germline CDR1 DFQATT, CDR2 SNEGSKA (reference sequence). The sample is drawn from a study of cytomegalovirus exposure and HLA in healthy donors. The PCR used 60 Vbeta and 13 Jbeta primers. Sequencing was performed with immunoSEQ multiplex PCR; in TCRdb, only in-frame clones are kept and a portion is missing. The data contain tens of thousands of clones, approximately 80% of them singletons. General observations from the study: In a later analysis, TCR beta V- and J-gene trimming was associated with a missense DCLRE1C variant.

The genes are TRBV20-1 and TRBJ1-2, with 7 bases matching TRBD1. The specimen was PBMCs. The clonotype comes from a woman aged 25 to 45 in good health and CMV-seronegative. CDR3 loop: CSAWTGYGYTF. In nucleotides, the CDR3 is TGCAGTGCTTGGACAGGTTATGGCTACACCTTC.